This entry lists 21 T cell receptor beta chains sequenced from one sample in a study of blood T cell repertoires in COVID-19. Profiling relied on immunoSEQ multiplex PCR, and the TCRdb table lists in-frame clones only, not all of them. The sample includes 150,000 to 200,000 clones, 86% of them seen just once. Sequenced sample: peripheral blood. The receptors were gathered from a woman in her seventies with acute or convalescent COVID-19.

This chain joins TRBV6-5 and TRBJ1-6, with a possible D match to TRBD1 (5 bases). The CDR3 contains 15 residues. Trimming pared 8 bases from V and 1 base from J, leaving 12 bases between. CDR1 and CDR2 (germline): MNHEY, SVGAGI. In DNA, the CDR3 is TGTGCCAGCGGACAATTCGATTCCTATAATTCACCCCTCCACTTT. Its protein is CASGQFDSYNSPLHF.

This chain links TRBV11-2 with TRBJ2-3; possible D gene TRBD2, 5 bases. V was trimmed by 5 bases and J by 7 bases, leaving 19 bases between them. Germline values: CDR1 SGHAT, CDR2 FQNNGV. The CDR3 is 15 residues long. CDR3 in DNA: TGTGCCAGCAGCCGCGGAGGTACCCGCTCTAATACGCAGTATTTT. It encodes CASSRGGTRSNTQYF.

The V gene is TRBV5-4, the J gene TRBJ2-7, with D unresolved. V lost 0 bases and J lost 4, with 11 bases in between. Germline-derived CDR1 and CDR2 are SGHNT and YYREEE (reference sequence). This CDR3 is built from 14 residues. The CDR3 loop is CASSLAHTPYEQYF. CDR3 sequence (DNA): TGTGCCAGCAGCTTGGCCCATACACCTTACGAGCAGTACTTC.

The chain employs TRBV30 and TRBJ1-2; D is ambiguous. V was cut by 2 bases and J by 7 bases, with 14 bases left in between. The CDR3 covers 13 residues. Germline V gene sequence: CDR1 GTSNPN, CDR2 SVGIG (reference sequence). The CDR3 here is CAWSPMYNTGYTF. CDR3 nucleotide sequence: TGTGCCTGGAGTCCGATGTACAACACTGGCTACACCTTC.

A note on this clone: The same CDR3 arises from other DNA sequences in this sample as well. V is TRBV6-1 and J is TRBJ1-2; D is ambiguous. Trimming removed 0 bases from V and 12 bases from J, with 17 bases in between. In germline, CDR1 is MNHNS, CDR2 SASEGT. The CDR3 length is 14 residues. The CDR3 protein is CASSEAVGGRAHTF. In nucleotides, the CDR3 is TGTGCCAGCAGTGAAGCCGTAGGAGGGAGGGCTCACACCTTC.

J is TRBJ1-4 and V is TRBV6-5; D ambiguous. Germline V gives CDR1 MNHEY, CDR2 SVGAGI. V dropped 11 bases and J dropped 7 bases, with 17 bases sitting between them. There are 13 residues in the CDR3. CDR3 sequence: CAVQRGSGEKLFF. In DNA, the CDR3 is TGTGCCGTTCAACGAGGGTCCGGTGAAAAACTGTTTTTT.

The genes are TRBV3-1 (or the pseudogene TRBV3-2) and TRBJ1-2; TRBD1 might be the D (5 bases). Deletions cut 2 bases from V and 5 bases from J, with 12 bases between. This CDR3 has 14 residues. Germline loops: CDR1 LGHDT, CDR2 YNNKEL (reference sequence). CDR3 region: CASSQWGGYYGYTF. In nucleotides, the CDR3 is TGTGCCAGCAGCCAATGGGGGGGGTATTATGGCTACACCTTC.

As for this clone: Other DNA sequences in the sample encode the same CDR3. The rearrangement links TRBV5-1 to TRBJ1-2; no definite D call. Germline CDR1 SGHRS, CDR2 YFSETQ. The V and J ends lost 0 bases and 8 bases respectively, with 8 bases between them. This CDR3 comprises 12 residues. The CDR3 DNA is TGCGCCAGCAGCTTGGGCGGTGAGGGCTACACCTTC. It is translated as CASSLGGEGYTF.

This clone was counted once. The chain uses TRBV7-2 and TRBJ2-7, with D tentatively TRBD2 (5 bases). Germline lookup yields CDR1 SGHTA and CDR2 FQGNSA. This CDR3 comprises 15 residues. V gave up 1 base and J gave up 10 bases, with 20 bases separating them. CDR3 loop: CASSLGAGASRFQYF. The DNA of the CDR3 is TGTGCCAGCAGCTTAGGCGCTGGTGCTAGCCGCTTTCAGTACTTC. Drawing the rest from reference TRBV7-2 and TRBJ2-7, the complete variable domain is GAGVSQSPSNKVTEKGKDVELRCDPISGHTALYWYRQSLGQGLEFLIYFQGNSAPDKSGLPSDRFSAERTGGSVSTLTIQRTQQEDSAVYLCASSLGAGASRFQYFGPGTRLTVT.

For the CDR3, the DNA is TGCGCCAGCAGCCAAGTAGCGGGGCTAAACACCGGGGAGCTGTTTTTT. Amino acids: CASSQVAGLNTGELFF. The V and J genes are TRBV4-1 and TRBJ2-2, with 8 nucleotides matching TRBD2. V lost 1 base, J lost 2 bases, and 3 bases stayed unmatched. The CDR3 sequence is 16 residues long. Per germline, CDR1 MGHRA and CDR2 YSYEKL.

The chain links TRBV10-1 to TRBJ1-2, with D possibly TRBD1 on 6 matching bases. V was shortened by 9 bases and J by 5 bases, with 22 bases between the two germline ends. The germline gives CDR1 WNHNN, CDR2 SYGVQD (reference sequence). The CDR3 runs 15 residues. The CDR3 region is CARSLDRQTGYGYTF. DNA of the CDR3: TGCGCCAGATCATTGGACAGACAGACTGGGTATGGCTACACCTTC.

The count of this clone is one. The chain couples TRBV6-5 to TRBJ1-5, with TRBD1 identical over 7 bases. This CDR3 comprises 15 residues. The germline gives CDR1 MNHEY, CDR2 SVGAGI. The junction had 5 bases not matched to a gene; V was cut back by 6 bases and J by 0 bases. This chain's CDR3 is CASSADRDSNQPQHF. The DNA for the CDR3 is TGTGCCAGCAGCGCCGACAGGGATAGCAATCAGCCCCAGCATTTT.

This chain connects TRBV5-1 to TRBJ2-5; 7 bases line up with TRBD1. Germline loops: CDR1 SGHRS, CDR2 YFSETQ. The trim removed 3 bases at V and 5 bases at J, leaving 13 bases unmatched. CDR3 length: 16 amino acids. The CDR3 DNA sequence: TGCGCCAGCAGCTCGATTATTCAGACAGGGTGGGAGACCCAGTACTTC. This codes for CASSSIIQTGWETQYF. Combining the CDR3 with reference TRBV5-1 and TRBJ2-5 gives the whole variable domain KAGVTQTPRYLIKTRGQQVTLSCSPISGHRSVSWYQQTPGQGLQFLFEYFSETQRNKGNFPGRFSGRQFSNSRSEMNVSTLELGDSALYLCASSSIIQTGWETQYFGPGTRLLVL.

The chain carries TRBV7-9 and TRBJ1-1; 11 positions match TRBD1. Losses at the gene ends were 7 bases for V and 4 bases for J; bases not matched to a gene: 8. The CDR3 is 15 amino acids. CDR1 and CDR2 from the germline V gene are SEHNR and FQNEAQ (reference sequence). The CDR3 loop reads CASKRTGGAGTEAFF. DNA of the CDR3: TGTGCCAGCAAGCGGACAGGGGGCGCGGGCACTGAAGCTTTCTTT.

This chain links TRBV30 with TRBJ1-6; TRBD1 might be the D (6 bases). The CDR3 extends over 14 amino acids. V lost 2 bases and J lost 11, with 16 bases in between. Looked up from germline, CDR1 is GTSNPN and CDR2 is SVGIG (reference sequence). In DNA form, the CDR3 reads TGTGCCTGGAGTCTATCCGGGACAATGGCACCCCTCCACTTT. Its protein product is CAWSLSGTMAPLHF.

This clone appeared once. This sequence joins TRBV7-2 and TRBJ2-1; TRBD2 might be the D (6 bases). The CDR3 covers 15 residues. V lost 2 bases and J lost 2, with 10 bases in between. Germline CDR1 and CDR2: SGHTA and FQGNSA. DNA of the CDR3: TGTGCCAGCAGCTTATCCCGGGAGACCTACAATGAGCAGTTCTTC. Protein sequence: CASSLSRETYNEQFF.

The rearrangement joins TRBV6-1 to TRBJ1-1; D call uncertain. The CDR3 runs 14 residues. CDR1 is MNHNS, CDR2 SASEGT, per germline. V lost 2 bases, J lost 3 bases, and 10 bases lay in between. DNA for the CDR3: TGTGCCAGCAGTGAACCCTCGGTGTACACTGAAGCTTTCTTT. Translating it yields CASSEPSVYTEAFF.

V and J are TRBV4-3 and TRBJ2-7, with 7 bases aligning to TRBD1. Germline-derived CDR1 and CDR2 are LGHNA and YSLEER. After removal of 2 bases from V and 5 bases from J, the junction contained 6 bases not matched to a gene. CDR3 length: 14 amino acids. CDR3: CASSQQGTDNEQYF. CDR3 coding DNA: TGCGCCAGCAGCCAACAAGGGACAGACAACGAGCAGTACTTC.

The chain joins TRBV6-5 to TRBJ2-7, with D tentatively TRBD1 (7 bases). Germline assignment: CDR1 MNHEY and CDR2 SVGAGI. The V end was cut by 5 bases, the J end by 2 bases, with 13 bases between. The CDR3 sequence is 14 residues long. The CDR3 sequence: CASSRQGLTYEQYF. The CDR3 coding sequence is TGTGCCAGCAGTCGACAGGGACTTACCTACGAGCAGTACTTC.

The V gene is TRBV20-1, the J gene TRBJ2-7; a weak D match, TRBD1 (6 bases). Germline V CDR1 and CDR2: DFQATT, SNEGSKA (reference sequence). The CDR3 has 11 residues. The V end was cut by 6 bases, the J end by 6 bases, with 12 bases between. CDR3 DNA: TGCAGTGCCCCAACAGGGATCGAGCAGTACTTC. The encoded protein is CSAPTGIEQYF.

The J gene is TRBJ2-1, the V gene TRBV30, with D tentatively TRBD1 (5 bases). CDR1 GTSNPN and CDR2 SVGIG come from the germline V gene (reference sequence). Trimming pared 4 bases from V and 1 base from J, leaving 17 bases between. The CDR3 loop spans 16 amino acids. CDR3 sequence reads: CAWTTGVGLSYNEQFF. The CDR3 bases are TGTGCCTGGACAACCGGCGTGGGGCTTTCCTACAATGAGCAGTTCTTC.